One and the same sample provided the 15 T cell receptor beta chains below, sequenced in a study of technical replicates of blood from a few donors. Repertoires were generated with immunoSEQ multiplex PCR, while TCRdb's copy carries only in-frame clones and drops some. The table has tens of thousands of clones, roughly 90% seen once. Sequencing used PBMCs. Every receptor here comes from a human donor in good health. Some clones in this sample may be carry-over from other donors' samples.

This chain connects TRBV7-9 to TRBJ2-1, with TRBD2 as a possible D gene (5 bases). V shed 4 bases and J shed 9 bases, with 7 bases lying between them. The CDR3 sequence is 11 residues long. CDR1 and CDR2 from the germline V gene are SEHNR and FQNEAQ (reference sequence). The CDR3 DNA reads TGTGCCAGCAGCTCGGGAATTGAGCAGTTCTTC. It translates to CASSSGIEQFF.

The chain couples TRBV27 to TRBJ2-6; possibly TRBD2 for D (5 bases). CDR1 MNHEY and CDR2 SMNVEV come from the germline V gene (reference sequence). Trimming left V 5 bases short and J 0 bases short, with 11 bases between. This CDR3 contains 16 residues. The CDR3 loop is CASSPEDYSGANVLTF. The CDR3 DNA sequence: TGTGCCAGCAGTCCAGAAGACTACTCTGGGGCCAACGTCCTGACTTTC.

This sequence joins TRBV7-3 and TRBJ1-1; D remains ambiguous. CDR3 length equals 14 residues. CDR1 and CDR2 from the germline V gene are SGHTA and FQGTGA. With 3 bases removed from V and 0 bases from J, the gap between germline ends came to 8 bases. The CDR3 region is CASSFGGVNTEAFF. The DNA for the CDR3 is TGTGCCAGCAGCTTCGGAGGAGTGAACACTGAAGCTTTCTTT.

This clone is a singleton in its sample. The rearrangement joins TRBV27 to TRBJ1-5; D perhaps matches TRBD1 (5 bases). CDR3 size: 14 residues. Germline V gene lookup returns CDR1 MNHEY and CDR2 SMNVEV (reference sequence). Trimming shortened V by 10 bases and J by 3 bases, and 16 bases separated the two germline ends. CDR3 DNA: TGTGCCACTACAAGGGGCAGGACCAATCAGCCCCAGCATTTT. It yields the protein CATTRGRTNQPQHF.

V usage is TRBV7-8 and J usage is TRBJ1-5, with 9 bases matching TRBD1. The V and J ends lost 5 bases and 5 bases, in that order; junction bases with no gene match: 4. The CDR3 runs 14 residues. Germline CDR1 and CDR2: SGHVS and FQNEAQ. The CDR3 protein is CASSTRQGDQPQHF. CDR3 coding DNA: TGTGCCAGCAGCACTAGACAGGGGGATCAGCCCCAGCATTTT.

V is TRBV19 and J is TRBJ2-5; D is unresolved. Germline V CDR1 and CDR2: LNHDA, SQIVND (reference sequence). The CDR3 has 15 residues. V dropped 0 bases and J dropped 5 bases, with 13 bases sitting between them. CDR3 DNA sequence: TGTGCCAGTAGTATAGATACCAATCGTCGGGAGACCCAGTACTTC. Translated: CASSIDTNRRETQYF.

V gene TRBV2 combines with J gene TRBJ2-2, with 7 bases identical to TRBD2. Germline trimming cut 6 bases from V and 1 base from J; bases unmatched to any gene: 5. The germline V gene encodes CDR1 SNHLY and CDR2 FYNNEI. There are 15 residues in the CDR3. CDR3 sequence (DNA): TGTGCCAGCAGGGGAGCGGGGCGGAACACCGGGGAGCTGTTTTTT. Its translation: CASRGAGRNTGELFF.

This chain connects TRBV15 to TRBJ2-2; TRBD2 aligns across 13 bases. Germline CDR1 LNHNV, CDR2 YYDKDF (reference sequence). Unmatched junction bases numbered 12, after V lost 3 bases and J lost 2 bases. The CDR3 is made up of 20 amino acids. CDR3 sequence: CATSSGDRGGLAGNTGELFF. CDR3 DNA sequence: TGTGCCACCAGCAGCGGGGACAGGGGGGGACTAGCGGGAAACACCGGGGAGCTGTTTTTT.

The table lists this clone with a few counts. This chain uses TRBV18 with TRBJ1-1; 10 nucleotides align to TRBD1. V lost 4 bases and J lost 2; bases outside the gene matches: 7. The CDR3 runs 16 residues. The germline CDR1 and CDR2 sequences are KGHSH and LQKENI. CDR3 DNA sequence: TGTGCCAGCTCACGGGGACAGGGGATGGGAAACACTGAAGCTTTCTTT. Translating gives CASSRGQGMGNTEAFF.

The J gene is TRBJ2-3, the V gene TRBV6-1; TRBD2 matches at 12 bases. Germline loops: CDR1 MNHNS, CDR2 SASEGT. This CDR3 comprises 20 residues. V was clipped by 0 bases and J by 6 bases; unmatched bases: 16. The CDR3 coding sequence is TGTGCCAGCAGTGAAGCGAGGCGGCTAGCGGGGGGGGTTGGAAGGGATACGCAGTATTTT. It translates to CASSEARRLAGGVGRDTQYF.

The chain recombines TRBV5-1 with TRBJ2-1; D is perhaps TRBD2 (6 bases). Germline V gives CDR1 SGHRS, CDR2 YFSETQ. V gave up 0 bases and J gave up 3 bases, with 13 bases separating them. The CDR3 runs to 16 residues. The CDR3 protein is CASSLATGLRYNEQFF. The CDR3 DNA reads TGCGCCAGCAGCTTGGCCACGGGACTTCGCTACAATGAGCAGTTCTTC.

The chain joins TRBV19 to TRBJ2-1; 10 bases are a match to TRBD1. With V trimmed by 5 bases and J by 0 bases, 7 bases remained unmatched. The germline CDR1 and CDR2 sequences are LNHDA and SQIVND (reference sequence). The CDR3 consists of 17 residues. CDR3: CASSSDRGEGSYNEQFF. Written as DNA, the CDR3 is TGTGCCAGTAGTTCGGACAGGGGGGAGGGCTCCTACAATGAGCAGTTCTTC.

This clone occurred once. V usage is TRBV30 and J usage is TRBJ2-5, with D maybe TRBD2 (6 bases). The CDR3 runs to 13 residues. Trimming stripped 2 bases from V and 4 bases from J, with 11 bases between. CDR1 GTSNPN and CDR2 SVGIG come from the germline V gene (reference sequence). The CDR3 is CAWSYGSRETQYF. CDR3 DNA sequence: TGTGCCTGGAGTTACGGGAGTAGAGAGACCCAGTACTTC.

The chain carries TRBV4-3 and TRBJ2-1; maybe TRBD1 (5 bases). This CDR3 spans 16 amino acids. The V end was cut by 0 bases, the J end by 1 base, with 10 bases between. Germline CDR1 LGHNA, CDR2 YSLEER. DNA of the CDR3: TGCGCCAGCAGCCAAGAAGTCGCAGGGTCCTACAATGAGCAGTTCTTC. It yields the protein CASSQEVAGSYNEQFF.

The V gene is TRBV10-3, the J gene TRBJ2-3, with 9 bases aligning to TRBD1. V was pared by 7 bases and J by 2 bases, with 4 bases of the junction left unmatched. The germline gives CDR1 ENHRY, CDR2 SYGVKD. The CDR3 has 14 amino acids. The CDR3 region is CAIKGTGSTDTQYF. The CDR3 bases are TGTGCCATCAAGGGGACAGGGTCCACAGATACGCAGTATTTT.